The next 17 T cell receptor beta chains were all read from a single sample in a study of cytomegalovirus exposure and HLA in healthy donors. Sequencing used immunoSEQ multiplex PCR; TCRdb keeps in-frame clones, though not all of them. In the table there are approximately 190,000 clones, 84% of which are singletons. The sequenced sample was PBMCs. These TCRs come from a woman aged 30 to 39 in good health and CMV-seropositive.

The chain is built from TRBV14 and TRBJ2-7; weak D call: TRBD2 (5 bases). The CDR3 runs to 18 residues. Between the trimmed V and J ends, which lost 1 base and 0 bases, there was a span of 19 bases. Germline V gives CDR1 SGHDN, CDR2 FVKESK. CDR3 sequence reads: CASSQVKEAGETSYEQYF. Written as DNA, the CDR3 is TGTGCCAGCAGCCAAGTAAAGGAGGCAGGAGAGACCTCCTACGAGCAGTACTTC.

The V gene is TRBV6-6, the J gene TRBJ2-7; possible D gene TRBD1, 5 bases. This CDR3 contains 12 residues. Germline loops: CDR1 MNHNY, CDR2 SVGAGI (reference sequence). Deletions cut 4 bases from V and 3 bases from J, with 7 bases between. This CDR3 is CASSSDSYEQYF. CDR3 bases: TGTGCCAGCAGTTCAGACAGCTACGAGCAGTACTTC.

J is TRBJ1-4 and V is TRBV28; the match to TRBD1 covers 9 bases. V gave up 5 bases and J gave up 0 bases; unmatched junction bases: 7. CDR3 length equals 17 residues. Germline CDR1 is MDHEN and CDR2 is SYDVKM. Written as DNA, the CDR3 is TGTGCCAGCAGTAACAATCGACAGGGGGCAACTAATGAAAAACTGTTTTTT. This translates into CASSNNRQGATNEKLFF.

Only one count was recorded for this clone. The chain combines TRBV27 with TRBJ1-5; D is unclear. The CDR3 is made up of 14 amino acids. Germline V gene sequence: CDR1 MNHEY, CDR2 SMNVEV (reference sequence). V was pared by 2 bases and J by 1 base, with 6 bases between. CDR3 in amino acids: CASSLDGSNQPQHF. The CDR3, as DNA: TGTGCCAGCAGTTTAGACGGGAGCAATCAGCCCCAGCATTTT.

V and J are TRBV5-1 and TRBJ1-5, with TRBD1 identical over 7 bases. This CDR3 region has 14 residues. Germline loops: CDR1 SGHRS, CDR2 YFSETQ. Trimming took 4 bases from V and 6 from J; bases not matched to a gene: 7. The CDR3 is CASSLGTVGQPQHF. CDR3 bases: TGCGCCAGCAGCCTCGGGACAGTGGGTCAGCCCCAGCATTTT.

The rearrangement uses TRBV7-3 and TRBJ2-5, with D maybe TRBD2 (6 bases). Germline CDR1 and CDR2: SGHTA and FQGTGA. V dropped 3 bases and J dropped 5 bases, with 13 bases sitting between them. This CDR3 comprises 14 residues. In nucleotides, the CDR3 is TGTGCCAGCAGCTTGGGGGGTTGGAGTGAGACCCAGTACTTC. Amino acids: CASSLGGWSETQYF.

The DNA of the CDR3 is TGTGCCAGCAACCCGGGACTAGCGGGAGGGAATGAGCAGTTCTTC. Its translation is CASNPGLAGGNEQFF. V usage is TRBV7-2 and J usage is TRBJ2-1, with TRBD2 matching over 16 bases. Germline trimming cut 7 bases from V and 7 bases from J; bases unmatched to any gene: 4. The CDR3 loop spans 15 amino acids. Germline lookup yields CDR1 SGHTA and CDR2 FQGNSA.

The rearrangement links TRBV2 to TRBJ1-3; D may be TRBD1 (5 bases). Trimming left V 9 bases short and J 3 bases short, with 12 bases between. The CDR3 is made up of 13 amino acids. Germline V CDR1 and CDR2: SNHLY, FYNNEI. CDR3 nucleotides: TGTGCCAGGGGACTCGGGGTTGGAAACACCATATATTTT. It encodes CARGLGVGNTIYF.

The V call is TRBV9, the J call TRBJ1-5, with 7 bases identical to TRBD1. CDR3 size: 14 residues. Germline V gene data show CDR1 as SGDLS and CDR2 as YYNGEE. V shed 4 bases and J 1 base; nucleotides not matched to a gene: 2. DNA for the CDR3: TGTGCCAGCAGCCTGACAGGGAGCAATCAGCCCCAGCATTTT. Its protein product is CASSLTGSNQPQHF.

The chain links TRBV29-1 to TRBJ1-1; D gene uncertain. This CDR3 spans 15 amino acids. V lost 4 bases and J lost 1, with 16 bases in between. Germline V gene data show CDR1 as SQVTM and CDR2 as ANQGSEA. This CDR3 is CSVAHMGTSNTEAFF. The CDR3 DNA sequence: TGCAGCGTTGCCCACATGGGCACTTCGAACACTGAAGCTTTCTTT. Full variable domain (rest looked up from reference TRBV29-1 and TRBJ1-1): SAVISQKPSRDICQRGTSLTIQCQVDSQVTMMFWYRQQPGQSLTLIATANQGSEATYESGFVIDKFPISRPNLTFSTLTVSNMSPEDSSIYLCSVAHMGTSNTEAFFGQGTRLTVV.

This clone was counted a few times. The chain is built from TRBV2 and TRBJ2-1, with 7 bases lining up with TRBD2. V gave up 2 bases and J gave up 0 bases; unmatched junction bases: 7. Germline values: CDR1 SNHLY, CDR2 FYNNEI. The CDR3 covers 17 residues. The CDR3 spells CASSEYRSSGSYNEQFF. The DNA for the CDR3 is TGTGCCAGCAGTGAATATCGGTCTAGCGGCTCCTACAATGAGCAGTTCTTC.

In DNA, the CDR3 is TGTGCCAGCAGTTACGCTTATGGGACAGGGGGAAGCTACACCTTC. Protein sequence: CASSYAYGTGGSYTF. V usage is TRBV6-5 and J usage is TRBJ1-2; 11 bases fit TRBD1. Germline values: CDR1 MNHEY, CDR2 SVGAGI. The J segment lost 9 bases and the V segment lost 2 bases, leaving 8 bases of the junction unmatched. The length of the CDR3 is 15 residues.

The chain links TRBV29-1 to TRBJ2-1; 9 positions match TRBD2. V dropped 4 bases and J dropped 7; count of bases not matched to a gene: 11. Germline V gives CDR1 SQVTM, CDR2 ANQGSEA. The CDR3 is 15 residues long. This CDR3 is CSVVYEREVGNEQFF. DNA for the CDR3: TGCAGCGTTGTTTACGAGCGGGAGGTTGGGAATGAGCAGTTCTTC.

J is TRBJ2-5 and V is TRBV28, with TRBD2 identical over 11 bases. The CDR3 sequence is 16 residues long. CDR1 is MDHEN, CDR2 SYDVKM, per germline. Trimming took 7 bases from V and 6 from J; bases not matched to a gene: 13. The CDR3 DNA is TGTGCCAGCACCTTATTAGCGGGAGGGTTCGCGCAGACCCAGTACTTC. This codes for CASTLLAGGFAQTQYF.

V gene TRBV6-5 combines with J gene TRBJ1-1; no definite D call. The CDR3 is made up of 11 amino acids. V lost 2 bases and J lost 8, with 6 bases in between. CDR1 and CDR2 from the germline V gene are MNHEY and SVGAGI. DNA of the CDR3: TGTGCCAGCAGTTACGTCAGGGAAGCTTTCTTT. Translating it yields CASSYVREAFF.

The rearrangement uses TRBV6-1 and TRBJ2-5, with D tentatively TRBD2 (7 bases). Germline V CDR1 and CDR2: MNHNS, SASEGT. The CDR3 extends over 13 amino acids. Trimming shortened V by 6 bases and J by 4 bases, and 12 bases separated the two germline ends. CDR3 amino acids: CASSQGRAETQYF. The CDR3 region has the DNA TGTGCCAGCAGCCAGGGGAGGGCAGAGACCCAGTACTTC.

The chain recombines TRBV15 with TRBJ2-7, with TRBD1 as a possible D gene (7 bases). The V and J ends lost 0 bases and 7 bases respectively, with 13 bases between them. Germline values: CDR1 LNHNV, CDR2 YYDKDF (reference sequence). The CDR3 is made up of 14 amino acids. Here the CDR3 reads CATSRDLSGGEQYF. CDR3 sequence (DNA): TGTGCCACCAGCAGAGATCTATCAGGGGGGGAGCAGTACTTC.